The clone carrying this T cell receptor beta chain was counted a few times. The antigen remains unidentified. The data stem from a study of identifying expanded T cells in peripheral blood. Germline loops: CDR1 SNHLY, CDR2 FYNNEI. The CDR3 loop spans 15 amino acids. V lost 6 bases to trimming and J lost 5 bases, with 19 bases between them. This table comes from immunoSEQ multiplex PCR, and its TCRdb copy is limited to in-frame clones, with some not included. The table records tens of thousands of clones, 70% to 90% of them present only once. Whole-study findings and limits: Clone count variance between approximately two-week samples rose with total template count.

Collection occurred without any documented infections or immune events in donors. The rearrangement links TRBV2 to TRBJ1-2; D gene ambiguous. Sequencing used blood. The receptor's source is a person aged 18-70 years in good health. CDR3 in DNA: TGTGCCAGCAGGGGCACAGACGGACCTTTTTATGGCTACACCTTC. It encodes CASRGTDGPFYGYTF.